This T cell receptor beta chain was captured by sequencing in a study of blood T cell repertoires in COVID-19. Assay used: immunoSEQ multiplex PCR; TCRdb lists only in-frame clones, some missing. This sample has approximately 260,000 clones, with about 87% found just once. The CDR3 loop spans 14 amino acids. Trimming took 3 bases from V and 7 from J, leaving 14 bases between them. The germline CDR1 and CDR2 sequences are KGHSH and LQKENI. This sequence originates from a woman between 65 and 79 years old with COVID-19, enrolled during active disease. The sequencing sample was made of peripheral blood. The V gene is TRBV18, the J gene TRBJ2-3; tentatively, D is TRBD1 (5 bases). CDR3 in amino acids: CASSPGQTSNTQYF. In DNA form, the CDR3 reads TGTGCCAGCTCACCGGGGCAGACCTCTAATACGCAGTATTTT.